Here is one T cell receptor beta chain with its context. The CDR3 has 14 residues. Trimming removed 5 bases from V and 0 bases from J, with 11 bases in between. CDR1 is LNHDA, CDR2 SQIVND, per germline (reference sequence). Authors' methods: How many nucleated cells were present was estimated from reference gene primer amplification. The data were produced by immunoSEQ multiplex PCR, yet TCRdb's version contains in-frame clones alone and is incomplete. That table gives V, J and clone size, and the DNA gave D and trimming. The data hold 390,000 or so clones, with 90% observed a single time. The source of the sample is a study of blood T cell repertoires in COVID-19. About the study: There were acute and convalescent COVID-19 samples, and they came from the United States, Italy and Spain. PBMCs, B-cell-depleted T cells, or T cells provided the cDNA or gDNA that made up the material.

Sequencing was done on a sample of peripheral blood. The J gene is TRBJ2-7, the V gene TRBV19; weak D call: TRBD2 (6 bases). The sequence was collected from a man aged 18 to 30 with active or convalescent COVID-19. The DNA for the CDR3 is TGTGCCAGTAGTTGGGGACTCCGCTCCTACGAGCAGTACTTC. It codes for CASSWGLRSYEQYF. The full variable domain, in which reference TRBV19 and TRBJ2-7 provide the parts outside the CDR3, is DGGITQSPKYLFRKEGQNVTLSCEQNLNHDAMYWYRQDPGQGLRLIYYSQIVNDFQKGDIAEGYSVSREKKESFPLTVTSAQKNPTAFYLCASSWGLRSYEQYFGPGTRLTVT.